Presented here are 9 T cell receptor beta chains from one specimen sequenced in a study of cytomegalovirus exposure and HLA in healthy donors (dated by TCRdb to about 2017). Libraries were constructed by the immunoSEQ multiplex PCR assay. For the multiplex PCR, a mixture combining 60 forward primers for TCR Vbeta segments and 13 reverse primers for TCR Jbeta segments was used. TCRdb took this table from immuneACCESS and kept in-frame rearrangements with V and J called. Such tables lack part of the clones; where checked against another copy, unresolved V genes explain under half of the gap, and the rest is unexplained. This specimen's table enumerates approximately 120,000 clones. In total, the top ten clones hold under 1.3% of the sample. The sequenced material came from PBMCs. Receptors originate from a man between 18 and 35 years old in good health and CMV-seronegative.

The chain employs TRBV13 and TRBJ1-3, with TRBD1 matching 8 bases. The germline V gene encodes CDR1 PRHDT and CDR2 FYEKMQ (reference sequence). Trimming at V came to 5 bases and at J to 0 bases, leaving 6 bases not matched to a gene. CDR3 length: 16 residues. The CDR3 DNA sequence: TGTGCCAGCAGCCCAAGGACAGGGCTCTCTGGAAACACCATATATTTT. Its translation: CASSPRTGLSGNTIYF. The whole variable domain, remainder taken from reference TRBV13 and TRBJ1-3, is AAGVIQSPRHLIKEKRETATLKCYPIPRHDTVYWYQQGPGQDPQFLISFYEKMQSDKGSIPDRFSAQQFSDYHSELNMSSLELGDSALYFCASSPRTGLSGNTIYFGEGSWLTVV.

The V gene is TRBV4-2, the J gene TRBJ1-5; the D gene is possibly TRBD1 (5 bases). Trimming removed 0 bases from V and 3 bases from J, with 12 bases in between. CDR3 length: 16 residues. Germline values: CDR1 LGHNA, CDR2 YNFKEQ. The CDR3 is CASSQDFRALNQPQHF. CDR3 DNA: TGTGCCAGCAGCCAAGATTTCAGGGCCCTCAATCAGCCCCAGCATTTT.

The V and J genes are TRBV28 and TRBJ2-6, with TRBD1 matching over 8 bases. This CDR3 is 23 amino acids long. Germline loops: CDR1 MDHEN, CDR2 SYDVKM. With 4 bases clipped from V and 2 bases from J, the junction kept 25 bases outside the gene matches. In DNA form, the CDR3 reads TGTGCCAGCAGTTCCCAAACCTCCTCCGGGACAGGTTCTAGGGTTGCTGGGGCCAACGTCCTGACTTTC. Translated: CASSSQTSSGTGSRVAGANVLTF.

V usage is TRBV7-2 and J usage is TRBJ2-7; D ambiguous. Trimming cost V 5 bases and J 1 base, with 6 bases left between them. The CDR3 is made up of 12 amino acids. The V gene's germline CDR1 is SGHTA and CDR2 FQGNSA. CDR3 DNA: TGTGCCAGCAGCCCTCCTTCCTACGAGCAGTACTTC. This gives the protein CASSPPSYEQYF.

The chain combines TRBV27 with TRBJ2-7, with D possibly TRBD1 on 6 matching bases. The germline gives CDR1 MNHEY, CDR2 SMNVEV (reference sequence). V was trimmed by 5 bases and J by 5 bases, leaving 13 bases between them. This CDR3 has 13 amino acids. The chain's CDR3 is CASSRTGTHEQYF. The CDR3 region has the DNA TGTGCCAGCAGTCGCACAGGGACCCACGAGCAGTACTTC.

V gene TRBV28 combines with J gene TRBJ2-7; D uncertain. The length of the CDR3 is 16 residues. Germline loops: CDR1 MDHEN, CDR2 SYDVKM. The ends were cut back, 2 bases at V and 2 bases at J, with 16 bases in the middle. The CDR3 nucleotides are TGTGCCAGCAGTTTAGGCAGGATAGAAGACACCTACGAGCAGTACTTC. This gives the protein CASSLGRIEDTYEQYF.

V gene TRBV5-6 combines with J gene TRBJ2-7; D perhaps matches TRBD1 (5 bases). The CDR3 has 12 residues. Trimming stripped 4 bases from V and 5 bases from J, with 10 bases between. The germline gives CDR1 SGHDT, CDR2 YYEEEE. The CDR3 spells CASSEDRDEQYF. DNA of the CDR3: TGTGCCAGCAGCGAAGACAGAGACGAGCAGTACTTC.

The chain links TRBV9 to TRBJ2-3, with 7 bases fitting TRBD2. V lost 3 bases and J lost 0; bases outside the gene matches: 4. This CDR3 region has 15 residues. Germline values: CDR1 SGDLS, CDR2 YYNGEE. Here the CDR3 DNA reads TGTGCCAGCAGCGACACTAGCGCCAGCACAGATACGCAGTATTTT. Amino acids: CASSDTSASTDTQYF.

The chain links TRBV4-1 to TRBJ2-1; 8 nucleotides line up with TRBD1. The CDR3 loop spans 16 amino acids. V lost 1 base and J lost 5; bases outside the gene matches: 7. Germline values: CDR1 MGHRA, CDR2 YSYEKL. The CDR3 spells CASSQGQGYSDNEQFF. In DNA form, the CDR3 reads TGCGCCAGCAGCCAAGGACAGGGGTATAGCGACAATGAGCAGTTCTTC.